Sequencing of this TCR beta chain was carried out in a study of cytomegalovirus exposure and HLA in healthy donors. CDR1 is MGHRA, CDR2 YSYEKL, per germline. V was pared by 0 bases and J by 7 bases, with 13 bases of the junction left unmatched. The CDR3 totals 19 residues. General study results and limits: Among TCR beta chains, those listed as cytomegalovirus-associated numbered under 200. CMV serostatus was the sole immune exposure data available.

The PCR made use of 60 Vbeta and 13 Jbeta primers. This table comes from immunoSEQ multiplex PCR, and its TCRdb copy is limited to in-frame clones, with some not included. The table shows about 140,000 clones, with about 80% occurring only once. A few counts support this clone. As yet, its antigen is unknown. This sequence was found in a female donor in good health and CMV-seronegative. Sequences were obtained from PBMCs. The chain carries TRBV4-1 and TRBJ2-1, with 12 bases identical to TRBD2. The CDR3 DNA follows: TGCGCCAGCAGCCAAGAGGGACAGGGGCGACTAGCGGGAGATAATGAGCAGTTCTTC. The encoded protein is CASSQEGQGRLAGDNEQFF.